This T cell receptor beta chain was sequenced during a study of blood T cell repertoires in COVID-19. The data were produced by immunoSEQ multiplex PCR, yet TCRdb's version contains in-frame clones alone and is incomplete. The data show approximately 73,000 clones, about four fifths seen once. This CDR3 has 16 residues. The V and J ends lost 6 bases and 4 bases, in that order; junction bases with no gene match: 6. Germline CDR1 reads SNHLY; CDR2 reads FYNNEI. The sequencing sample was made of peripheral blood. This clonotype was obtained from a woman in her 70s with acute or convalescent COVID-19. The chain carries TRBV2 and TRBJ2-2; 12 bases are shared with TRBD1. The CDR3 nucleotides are TGTGCCAGCAGGGGGACAGGGGGCCAAGGCACCGGGGAGCTGTTTTTT. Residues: CASRGTGGQGTGELFF.